The 23 T cell receptor beta chains below come from one sample, sequenced in a study of cytomegalovirus exposure and HLA in healthy donors. Some clones are missing from TCRdb's copy, which holds only in-frame ones; the method was immunoSEQ multiplex PCR. The sample records fewer than 75,000 clones, roughly 95% being singletons. Sequencing used PBMCs. These receptors all come from a man aged 18-30 years in good health and CMV-seronegative.

This clone was observed a single time. The rearrangement joins TRBV28 to TRBJ1-1; D is uncertain. Germline CDR1 reads MDHEN; CDR2 reads SYDVKM. Trimming took off 3 bases at V and 8 bases at J, with 10 bases between the two ends. The CDR3 sequence is 12 residues long. The DNA for the CDR3 is TGTGCCAGCAGTTTCCGTAGTTCAGAAGCTTTCTTT. Amino acids: CASSFRSSEAFF.

The V and J genes are TRBV10-3 and TRBJ1-2; D unresolved. Trimming pared 2 bases from V and 4 bases from J, leaving 23 bases between. CDR1 and CDR2 from the germline V gene are ENHRY and SYGVKD. This CDR3 is built from 18 residues. The CDR3 here is CAISEGYVAIRKGYGYTF. CDR3 sequence (DNA): TGTGCCATCAGTGAGGGGTATGTAGCGATCAGGAAAGGCTATGGCTACACCTTC.

Worth noting for this clone: Other DNA sequences within the sample encode an identical CDR3. The chain recombines TRBV27 with TRBJ1-6, with a weak D call TRBD1 (6 bases). The CDR3 loop spans 14 amino acids. V dropped 6 bases and J dropped 4 bases, with 10 bases sitting between them. Looked up from germline, CDR1 is MNHEY and CDR2 is SMNVEV (reference sequence). The CDR3 DNA reads TGTGCCAGCAGCCCCAGGGGTTATAATTCACCCCTCCACTTT. Translation gives CASSPRGYNSPLHF.

The chain has TRBV5-1 and TRBJ2-7; 7 bases fit TRBD1. V shed 4 bases and J 0 bases; nucleotides not matched to a gene: 13. Germline V gene lookup returns CDR1 SGHRS and CDR2 YFSETQ. The length of the CDR3 is 17 residues. The DNA of the CDR3 is TGCGCCAGCAGCCGGACAGAGGGACAGCCAAGCTCCTACGAGCAGTACTTC. Translating gives CASSRTEGQPSSYEQYF. The entire variable domain, with the rest obtained from reference TRBV5-1 and TRBJ2-7, is as follows: KAGVTQTPRYLIKTRGQQVTLSCSPISGHRSVSWYQQTPGQGLQFLFEYFSETQRNKGNFPGRFSGRQFSNSRSEMNVSTLELGDSALYLCASSRTEGQPSSYEQYFGPGTRLTVT.

V gene TRBV19 combines with J gene TRBJ2-4; the D is unclear. CDR1 is LNHDA and CDR2 is SQIVND in the germline V gene (reference sequence). Trimming removed 7 bases from V and 2 bases from J, with 6 bases in between. The CDR3 sequence is 12 residues long. CDR3 amino acids: CASTASKNIQYF. The CDR3, as DNA: TGTGCCAGTACCGCGTCCAAAAACATTCAGTACTTC.

This clone was observed once. J is TRBJ1-2 and V is TRBV7-9; D gene ambiguous. V was cut by 0 bases and J by 4 bases, with 6 bases left in between. The CDR3 is 13 residues long. CDR1 SEHNR and CDR2 FQNEAQ come from the germline V gene (reference sequence). The CDR3 nucleotides read TGTGCCAGCAGCTTAGCTCGGGGCTATGGCTACACCTTC. Translating it yields CASSLARGYGYTF.

The gene calls are TRBV27 and TRBJ2-7; D possibly corresponds to TRBD2 (5 bases). The CDR3 runs to 13 residues. Trimming shortened V by 6 bases and J by 5 bases, and 14 bases separated the two germline ends. Germline V gives CDR1 MNHEY, CDR2 SMNVEV (reference sequence). The CDR3 sequence is CASRRGFKNEQYF. The CDR3 DNA is TGTGCCAGCAGACGGGGATTCAAGAACGAGCAGTACTTC.

The chain uses TRBV5-1 and TRBJ1-1, with TRBD1 matching 7 bases. Germline assignment: CDR1 SGHRS and CDR2 YFSETQ. V shed 4 bases, J shed 4 bases, and the junction held 4 bases outside the gene matches. CDR3 length: 13 residues. The CDR3 nucleotides are TGCGCCAGCAGCCCGGGACAGAGCACTGAAGCTTTCTTT. Protein: CASSPGQSTEAFF.

The chain uses TRBV27 and TRBJ2-1; TRBD1 agrees at 12 bases. The CDR3 has 17 residues. CDR1 is MNHEY, CDR2 SMNVEV, per germline (reference sequence). V trimming: 4 bases; J trimming: 6 bases; junction bases outside the gene matches: 10. CDR3 nucleotide sequence: TGTGCCAGCAGTTCTAAAACGGGACAGGGGGCTTCCAATGAGCAGTTCTTC. Amino acids: CASSSKTGQGASNEQFF.

Here the CDR3 DNA reads TGCAGCGTCACAGGGCTGCCTGAGCAGTTCTTC. Translation gives CSVTGLPEQFF. This chain links TRBV29-1 with TRBJ2-1, with D possibly TRBD1 on 6 matching bases. This CDR3 spans 11 amino acids. V lost 6 bases and J 9 bases, leaving 12 bases between the germline ends. The germline V gene encodes CDR1 SQVTM and CDR2 ANQGSEA.

J is TRBJ1-2 and V is TRBV29-1; 7 nucleotides line up with TRBD1. V dropped 8 bases and J dropped 4; count of bases not matched to a gene: 7. Germline CDR1 reads SQVTM; CDR2 reads ANQGSEA. This CDR3 comprises 12 residues. CDR3 bases: TGCAGCTCTGGGACAGATGCCTATGGCTACACCTTC. It specifies CSSGTDAYGYTF. Drawing the rest from reference TRBV29-1 and TRBJ1-2, the complete variable domain is SAVISQKPSRDICQRGTSLTIQCQVDSQVTMMFWYRQQPGQSLTLIATANQGSEATYESGFVIDKFPISRPNLTFSTLTVSNMSPEDSSIYLCSSGTDAYGYTFGSGTRLTVV.

The V and J genes are TRBV19 and TRBJ1-2; TRBD1 matches 11 bases. Trimming removed 4 bases from V and 7 bases from J; junction bases left unmatched: 8. CDR3 length: 15 amino acids. Germline lookup yields CDR1 LNHDA and CDR2 SQIVND (reference sequence). The CDR3 region has the DNA TGTGCCAGTAGTAAGGAAGGGACAGGGGGGATTGGCTACACCTTC. Translated: CASSKEGTGGIGYTF.

V and J are TRBV5-6 and TRBJ1-2; maybe TRBD1 (6 bases). Germline assignment: CDR1 SGHDT and CDR2 YYEEEE. CDR3 size: 14 residues. V was clipped by 1 base and J by 7 bases, with 14 bases between them. In DNA form, the CDR3 reads TGTGCCAGCAGCTTGACAGGGTTTCGTCCTGGCTACACCTTC. Protein sequence: CASSLTGFRPGYTF.

The chain combines TRBV13 with TRBJ1-1; a possible D gene is TRBD1 (5 bases). This CDR3 has 13 amino acids. V lost 8 bases, J lost 3 bases, and 13 bases lay in between. Germline values: CDR1 PRHDT, CDR2 FYEKMQ (reference sequence). CDR3 region: CASRPGLHTEAFF. The CDR3 DNA reads TGTGCCAGCCGGCCAGGGCTACACACTGAAGCTTTCTTT.

The chain carries TRBV6-7 and TRBJ1-2; TRBD1 agrees at 9 bases. TRBV6-7 belongs to the ORF category, with a function that is uncertain. The V segment lost 8 bases and the J segment 6 bases; nucleotides outside the gene matches: 16. The CDR3 covers 16 residues. Here the CDR3 reads CASRGRDRDLVDGYTF. In DNA, the CDR3 is TGTGCCAGCCGTGGCCGGGACAGGGATCTGGTTGATGGCTACACCTTC.

The chain is built from TRBV19 and TRBJ1-2; 9 bases agree with TRBD1. The V gene's germline CDR1 is LNHDA and CDR2 SQIVND (reference sequence). With V trimmed by 8 bases and J by 7 bases, 5 bases remained unmatched. This CDR3 spans 12 amino acids. CDR3 DNA: TGTGCCAGTGGGACAGGGATGGGTGGCTACACCTTC. It codes for CASGTGMGGYTF.

This chain joins TRBV5-1 and TRBJ1-1, with D uncertain. Germline values: CDR1 SGHRS, CDR2 YFSETQ. V was clipped by 0 bases and J by 7 bases, with 10 bases between them. This CDR3 has 13 residues. The CDR3 reads CASSLAEAVEAFF. As DNA, the CDR3 is TGCGCCAGCAGCTTGGCCGAGGCAGTTGAAGCTTTCTTT.

The chain has TRBV5-6 and TRBJ2-3; TRBD2 agrees at 13 bases. V dropped 4 bases and J dropped 2; count of bases not matched to a gene: 4. CDR3 size: 16 residues. Germline-derived CDR1 and CDR2 are SGHDT and YYEEEE. Here the CDR3 reads CASSPGLAGPTDTQYF. The CDR3, as DNA: TGTGCCAGCAGCCCGGGACTAGCGGGGCCCACAGATACGCAGTATTTT.

V usage is TRBV5-1 and J usage is TRBJ1-5; 7 bases fit TRBD1. CDR3 length: 14 amino acids. The V and J ends lost 4 bases and 5 bases, in that order; junction bases with no gene match: 6. The germline CDR1 and CDR2 sequences are SGHRS and YFSETQ. The CDR3, as DNA: TGCGCCAGCAGCCCCTGGACAGGATATCAGCCCCAGCATTTT. It codes for CASSPWTGYQPQHF.

The chain is built from TRBV5-6 and TRBJ1-1, with 9 bases matching TRBD1. This CDR3 has 17 amino acids. Trimming cost V 3 bases and J 3 bases; bases outside gene matches: 12. Germline CDR1 reads SGHDT; CDR2 reads YYEEEE. In nucleotides, the CDR3 is TGTGCCAGCAGCTCCGCGGGGGACAGGGAGAGGTACACTGAAGCTTTCTTT. The encoded protein is CASSSAGDRERYTEAFF.

The count of this clone is one. The chain recombines TRBV11-2 with TRBJ2-3, with 8 bases that match TRBD2. The V and J ends lost 2 bases and 3 bases, in that order; junction bases with no gene match: 10. Germline-derived CDR1 and CDR2 are SGHAT and FQNNGV. The CDR3 sequence is 17 residues long. CDR3 nucleotides: TGTGCCAGCAGCTTAACTAGCGGACCTTTTATGACAGATACGCAGTATTTT. It translates to CASSLTSGPFMTDTQYF. Using reference TRBV11-2 and TRBJ2-3 for the parts outside the CDR3, the full variable domain is EAGVAQSPRYKIIEKRQSVAFWCNPISGHATLYWYQQILGQGPKLLIQFQNNGVVDDSQLPKDRFSAERLKGVDSTLKIQPAKLEDSAVYLCASSLTSGPFMTDTQYFGPGTRLTVL.

This clone has just one count. The chain links TRBV9 to TRBJ1-2; TRBD1 might be the D (6 bases). The V gene's germline CDR1 is SGDLS and CDR2 YYNGEE. Trimming cost V 0 bases and J 4 bases, with 13 bases left between them. The CDR3 runs 15 residues. DNA of the CDR3: TGTGCCAGCAGCGTAGGGACAGACCTTTCCTATGGCTACACCTTC. The encoded protein is CASSVGTDLSYGYTF. Supplemented by reference TRBV9 and TRBJ1-2, the full variable domain reads DSGVTQTPKHLITATGQRVTLRCSPRSGDLSVYWYQQSLDQGLQFLIQYYNGEERAKGNILERFSAQQFPDLHSELNLSSLELGDSALYFCASSVGTDLSYGYTFGSGTRLTVV.

The CDR3 bases are TGTGCCAGCAGCCCCATACTAGCGGGGGAAGAGACCCAGTACTTC. It codes for CASSPILAGEETQYF. The gene calls are TRBV27 and TRBJ2-5; TRBD2 matches 11 bases. Germline V lookup: CDR1 MNHEY, CDR2 SMNVEV (reference sequence). This CDR3 spans 15 amino acids. V lost 6 bases, J lost 3 bases, and 6 bases stayed unmatched.